These T cell receptor beta chains were read from a single sample in a study of blood T cell repertoires in COVID-19. Only in-frame clones appear in the TCRdb table, and some are missing; sequencing was by immunoSEQ multiplex PCR. Of roughly 53,000 clones in the sample, about nine tenths were seen once. Sequencing was done on a sample of peripheral blood. The origin of the receptors is a woman aged 40 to 50 with active COVID-19. Both conserved end residues are part of each CDR3. Fields, in order: CDR3 protein, CDR3 DNA, D gene, V gene, J gene, clone size. The D gene is left open where the match is weak. Clone size is stated in some rows and not others, as once, few, many or a class when expanded.

CDR3aa: CASSLYSGGTDTQYF; CDR3nt: TGTGCCAGCAGCCTTTATAGCGGGGGCACAGATACGCAGTATTTT; d_gene: TRBD2; v_gene: TRBV7-9; j_gene: TRBJ2-3; abundance: NA
CDR3aa: CASSSFGTSSYNEQFF; CDR3nt: TGTGCCAGCAGCTCCTTCGGGACTAGCTCCTACAATGAGCAGTTCTTC; d_gene: TRBD2; v_gene: TRBV5-4; j_gene: TRBJ2-1; abundance: NA
CDR3aa: CASRHNRGFEQYF; CDR3nt: TGTGCCAGCAGACATAACAGGGGCTTCGAGCAGTACTTC; d_gene: TRBD1; v_gene: TRBV12-3/TRBV12-4; j_gene: TRBJ2-7; abundance: NA
CDR3aa: CASRNRTQTALRPF; CDR3nt: TGTGCCAGCAGGAACCGAACCCAGACAGCCCTTAGGCCCTTC; d_gene: NA; v_gene: TRBV2; j_gene: TRBJ1-2; abundance: NA
CDR3aa: CASSRDRGGGEKLFF; CDR3nt: TGTGCCAGCAGCCGCGACAGGGGAGGAGGTGAAAAACTGTTTTTT; d_gene: TRBD1; v_gene: TRBV6-6; j_gene: TRBJ1-4; abundance: NA
CDR3aa: CASSPPGQGSFYEQYF; CDR3nt: TGCGCCAGCAGCCCACCGGGACAGGGGTCTTTCTACGAGCAGTACTTC; d_gene: TRBD1; v_gene: TRBV5-1; j_gene: TRBJ2-7; abundance: NA
CDR3aa: CASSLAAFEAFF; CDR3nt: TGTGCCAGCAGTTTAGCGGCCTTTGAAGCTTTCTTT; d_gene: NA; v_gene: TRBV12-3/TRBV12-4; j_gene: TRBJ1-1; abundance: NA
CDR3aa: CASSFRGSGANVLTF; CDR3nt: TGTGCCAGCAGCTTCAGGGGTTCTGGGGCCAACGTCCTGACTTTC; d_gene: NA; v_gene: TRBV11-2; j_gene: TRBJ2-6; abundance: NA
CDR3aa: CASSPPGQGAFSPLHF; CDR3nt: TGTGCCAGCAGTCCCCCGGGACAGGGGGCATTCTCACCCCTCCACTTT; d_gene: TRBD1; v_gene: TRBV6-2/TRBV6-3; j_gene: TRBJ1-6; abundance: NA
CDR3aa: CASSPVQGLSTEAFF; CDR3nt: TGTGCCAGCTCACCAGTACAGGGGTTGAGCACTGAAGCTTTCTTT; d_gene: TRBD1; v_gene: TRBV18; j_gene: TRBJ1-1; abundance: once
CDR3aa: CASSVDQEDFYGYTF; CDR3nt: TGTGCCAGCAGTGTAGATCAAGAGGACTTCTATGGCTACACCTTC; d_gene: NA; v_gene: TRBV2; j_gene: TRBJ1-2; abundance: NA
CDR3aa: CASSPGLAGAVSSYEQYF; CDR3nt: TGTGCCAGCAGCCCGGGACTAGCGGGGGCGGTAAGCTCCTACGAGCAGTACTTC; d_gene: TRBD2; v_gene: TRBV11-2; j_gene: TRBJ2-7; abundance: NA
CDR3aa: CASSLATGNTGELFF; CDR3nt: TGTGCCAGCAGCTTGGCGACAGGGAACACCGGGGAGCTGTTTTTT; d_gene: NA; v_gene: TRBV5-4; j_gene: TRBJ2-2; abundance: NA
CDR3aa: CASSPEQGISGNTIYF; CDR3nt: TGTGCCAGTAGTCCGGAACAGGGCATCTCTGGAAACACCATATATTTT; d_gene: NA; v_gene: TRBV19; j_gene: TRBJ1-3; abundance: NA
CDR3aa: CASSDPTGWNTEAFF; CDR3nt: TGTGCCAGCAGTGACCCGACAGGGTGGAACACTGAAGCTTTCTTT; d_gene: TRBD1; v_gene: TRBV6-1; j_gene: TRBJ1-1; abundance: NA
CDR3aa: CASSLTQGAWDTQYF; CDR3nt: TGCGCCAGCAGCTTAACACAGGGGGCTTGGGATACGCAGTATTTT; d_gene: TRBD1; v_gene: TRBV5-1; j_gene: TRBJ2-3; abundance: NA
CDR3aa: CASSPTRGSGGSYEQYF; CDR3nt: TGTGCCAGCTCACCCACCCGGGGTAGCGGGGGGTCCTACGAGCAGTACTTC; d_gene: TRBD2; v_gene: TRBV18; j_gene: TRBJ2-7; abundance: NA
CDR3aa: CASSNDREEHGYTF; CDR3nt: TGTGCCAGCAGTAATGACAGGGAAGAACATGGCTACACCTTC; d_gene: TRBD1; v_gene: TRBV2; j_gene: TRBJ1-2; abundance: NA
CDR3aa: CASSPDRGGSYTF; CDR3nt: TGCGCCAGCAGCCCTGACAGGGGTGGTAGCTACACCTTC; d_gene: TRBD1; v_gene: TRBV5-1; j_gene: TRBJ1-2; abundance: once
CDR3aa: CASSLPGQVATNTGELFF; CDR3nt: TGTGCCAGCAGCTTACCGGGACAGGTGGCGACGAACACCGGGGAGCTGTTTTTT; d_gene: TRBD1; v_gene: TRBV7-2; j_gene: TRBJ2-2; abundance: NA
CDR3aa: CASSQGEGLAGTDTQYF; CDR3nt: TGCGCCAGCAGCCAAGGTGAGGGACTAGCGGGCACAGATACGCAGTATTTT; d_gene: TRBD2; v_gene: TRBV4-1; j_gene: TRBJ2-3; abundance: NA
CDR3aa: CASSLVETSGQPQHF; CDR3nt: TGTGCCAGCAGCTTAGTAGAGACTAGCGGTCAGCCCCAGCATTTT; d_gene: NA; v_gene: TRBV7-8; j_gene: TRBJ1-5; abundance: few
CDR3aa: CASSEARLRTEAFF; CDR3nt: TGTGCCAGCAGTGAAGCGCGCCTGCGGACTGAAGCTTTCTTT; d_gene: NA; v_gene: TRBV2; j_gene: TRBJ1-1; abundance: NA
CDR3aa: CASKGPPYQETQYF; CDR3nt: TGTGCCAGCAAGGGGCCCCCGTACCAAGAGACCCAGTACTTC; d_gene: NA; v_gene: TRBV2; j_gene: TRBJ2-5; abundance: NA
CDR3aa: CASSQDPFNQPQHF; CDR3nt: TGTGCCAGCAGCCAAGATCCTTTCAATCAGCCCCAGCATTTT; d_gene: NA; v_gene: TRBV3-1/TRBV3-2; j_gene: TRBJ1-5; abundance: once
CDR3aa: CASSIRSGTATEAFF; CDR3nt: TGTGCCAGTAGTATCCGATCCGGGACAGCCACTGAAGCTTTCTTT; d_gene: TRBD1; v_gene: TRBV19; j_gene: TRBJ1-1; abundance: few
CDR3aa: CASSRRQENTGELFF; CDR3nt: TGTGCCAGCAGTCGTAGGCAGGAAAACACCGGGGAGCTGTTTTTT; d_gene: NA; v_gene: TRBV7-9; j_gene: TRBJ2-2; abundance: NA
CDR3aa: CASSPTRRASGNTEAFF; CDR3nt: TGTGCCAGCAGCCCAACCCGCAGGGCGTCTGGAAACACTGAAGCTTTCTTT; d_gene: NA; v_gene: TRBV5-4; j_gene: TRBJ1-1; abundance: NA
CDR3aa: CASSLDIQETQYF; CDR3nt: TGTGCCAGCAGCTTAGACATCCAAGAGACCCAGTACTTC; d_gene: NA; v_gene: TRBV13; j_gene: TRBJ2-5; abundance: NA
CDR3aa: CASSTSEALADSYEQYF; CDR3nt: TGTGCCAGCAGCACCTCGGAGGCCCTAGCGGATTCCTACGAGCAGTACTTC; d_gene: TRBD2; v_gene: TRBV7-9; j_gene: TRBJ2-7; abundance: NA
CDR3aa: CASSPSVSGGSTDTQYF; CDR3nt: TGTGCCAGTAGTCCCTCCGTTAGCGGGGGGAGCACAGATACGCAGTATTTT; d_gene: TRBD2; v_gene: TRBV19; j_gene: TRBJ2-3; abundance: NA
CDR3aa: CASSLLLLRSRSYNEQFF; CDR3nt: TGTGCCAGCAGCTTGCTACTTTTGAGGAGTCGCTCCTACAATGAGCAGTTCTTC; d_gene: NA; v_gene: TRBV5-8; j_gene: TRBJ2-1; abundance: NA
CDR3aa: CASSLEPNTEAFF; CDR3nt: TGCGCCAGCAGCCTCGAGCCGAACACTGAAGCTTTCTTT; d_gene: NA; v_gene: TRBV5-1; j_gene: TRBJ1-1; abundance: NA
CDR3aa: CASSPGGLGYGYTF; CDR3nt: TGTGCCAGTAGTCCCGGCGGGCTGGGCTATGGCTACACCTTC; d_gene: NA; v_gene: TRBV19; j_gene: TRBJ1-2; abundance: NA
CDR3aa: CASSQRRFQGLNTEAFF; CDR3nt: TGTGCCAGCAGCCAAAGAAGGTTTCAGGGGCTGAACACTGAAGCTTTCTTT; d_gene: NA; v_gene: TRBV14; j_gene: TRBJ1-1; abundance: NA
CDR3aa: CASSQDRGQGFPIYF; CDR3nt: TGCGCCAGCAGCCAAGACCGGGGACAGGGGTTCCCCATATATTTT; d_gene: TRBD1; v_gene: TRBV4-3; j_gene: TRBJ1-3; abundance: NA
CDR3aa: CASSAQTGGTGELFF; CDR3nt: TGTGCCAGCAGCGCCCAGACAGGGGGCACCGGGGAGCTGTTTTTT; d_gene: TRBD1; v_gene: TRBV9; j_gene: TRBJ2-2; abundance: NA
CDR3aa: CASSGSGPPLGYTF; CDR3nt: TGTGCCAGCAGCGGCAGCGGGCCACCACTGGGCTACACCTTC; d_gene: NA; v_gene: TRBV3-1/TRBV3-2; j_gene: TRBJ1-2; abundance: NA
CDR3aa: CASSDQGNTEAFF; CDR3nt: TGCGCCAGCAGTGATCAGGGTAACACTGAAGCTTTCTTT; d_gene: NA; v_gene: TRBV10-1; j_gene: TRBJ1-1; abundance: NA
CDR3aa: CASSLAGIRTGANTGELFF; CDR3nt: TGCGCCAGCAGCTTGGCCGGTATCCGGACAGGAGCGAACACCGGGGAGCTGTTTTTT; d_gene: TRBD1; v_gene: TRBV5-1; j_gene: TRBJ2-2; abundance: NA
CDR3aa: CASSLSRDSGYTF; CDR3nt: TGTGCCAGCAGTTTGAGCAGAGATAGCGGCTACACCTTC; d_gene: NA; v_gene: TRBV12-3/TRBV12-4; j_gene: TRBJ1-2; abundance: NA
CDR3aa: CASSVDRISGANVLTF; CDR3nt: TGCGCCAGCAGCGTGGACAGAATCTCTGGGGCCAACGTCCTGACTTTC; d_gene: NA; v_gene: TRBV5-1; j_gene: TRBJ2-6; abundance: NA
CDR3aa: CASSLRGHVLTF; CDR3nt: TGTGCCAGCAGCTTGAGGGGGCACGTCCTGACTTTC; d_gene: TRBD1; v_gene: TRBV5-8; j_gene: TRBJ2-6; abundance: NA
CDR3aa: CASSSGQLGNTIYF; CDR3nt: TGTGCCAGCAGCTCAGGACAGCTTGGAAACACCATATATTTT; d_gene: NA; v_gene: TRBV7-9; j_gene: TRBJ1-3; abundance: few
CDR3aa: CASSWTSNNEKLFF; CDR3nt: TGTGCCAGCAGCTGGACATCCAATAATGAAAAACTGTTTTTT; d_gene: NA; v_gene: TRBV7-9; j_gene: TRBJ1-4; abundance: NA
CDR3aa: CASSLEPGQLYEQYF; CDR3nt: TGTGCCAGCAGCTTAGAACCGGGACAGCTTTACGAGCAGTACTTC; d_gene: TRBD1; v_gene: TRBV7-2; j_gene: TRBJ2-7; abundance: NA
CDR3aa: CASSPSGTGVAETQYF; CDR3nt: TGCGCCAGCAGCCCTTCCGGGACAGGGGTGGCAGAGACCCAGTACTTC; d_gene: TRBD1; v_gene: TRBV5-1; j_gene: TRBJ2-5; abundance: NA
CDR3aa: CASSAGTGVAETQYF; CDR3nt: TGTGCCAGCAGCGCCGGGACAGGGGTAGCAGAGACCCAGTACTTC; d_gene: TRBD1; v_gene: TRBV7-9; j_gene: TRBJ2-5; abundance: NA
CDR3aa: CASSFETGRGQETQYF; CDR3nt: TGTGCCAGCAGCTTTGAGACAGGTCGTGGGCAAGAGACCCAGTACTTC; d_gene: NA; v_gene: TRBV7-8; j_gene: TRBJ2-5; abundance: NA
CDR3aa: CASSEIAGGSETDTQYF; CDR3nt: TGCGCCAGCAGTGAGATTGCGGGGGGCTCGGAAACAGATACGCAGTATTTT; d_gene: TRBD2; v_gene: TRBV10-2; j_gene: TRBJ2-3; abundance: NA
CDR3aa: CASSLARSGELFF; CDR3nt: TGTGCCAGCAGCTTAGCCAGATCCGGGGAGCTGTTTTTT; d_gene: NA; v_gene: TRBV7-9; j_gene: TRBJ2-2; abundance: NA
CDR3aa: CASSPLRTGRNEKLFF; CDR3nt: TGTGCCAGCAGCCCCCTCAGGACAGGGAGAAATGAAAAACTGTTTTTT; d_gene: TRBD1; v_gene: TRBV3-1/TRBV3-2; j_gene: TRBJ1-4; abundance: NA
CDR3aa: CASSLLAGTNTGELFF; CDR3nt: TGTGCCAGCAGCTTACTAGCGGGGACGAACACCGGGGAGCTGTTTTTT; d_gene: TRBD2; v_gene: TRBV5-5; j_gene: TRBJ2-2; abundance: NA